What follows are 28 T cell receptor beta chains derived from one specimen sequenced in a study of blood T cell repertoires in COVID-19. TCRdb's copy holds only in-frame clones and misses some; the assay was immunoSEQ multiplex PCR. The repertoire holds a few hundred thousand clones, with under 90% as singletons. The specimen was peripheral blood. Every receptor here comes from a woman in her twenties or thirties with COVID-19, enrolled during active disease.

Worth noting for this clone: The same CDR3 also results from other DNA sequences found in this sample. The chain has TRBV6-5 and TRBJ1-1; D is possibly TRBD1 (6 bases). The CDR3 sequence is 13 residues long. Germline CDR1 and CDR2: MNHEY and SVGAGI. V lost 5 bases to trimming and J lost 3 bases, with 10 bases between them. The CDR3 coding sequence is TGTGCCAGCAGTCCCAGGGGAGACACTGAAGCTTTCTTT. Protein sequence: CASSPRGDTEAFF.

The rearrangement joins TRBV5-4 to TRBJ2-2; TRBD1 agrees at 11 bases. CDR1 is SGHNT, CDR2 YYREEE, per germline (reference sequence). The J segment lost 4 bases and the V segment lost 2 bases, leaving 1 base of the junction unmatched. CDR3 size: 15 residues. The CDR3 DNA follows: TGTGCCAGCAGCTTAGGGACAGGGGGCACCGGGGAGCTGTTTTTT. This codes for CASSLGTGGTGELFF.

The gene calls are TRBV6-5 and TRBJ1-1; 8 nucleotides match TRBD1. The germline gives CDR1 MNHEY, CDR2 SVGAGI. This CDR3 has 13 residues. Trimming cost V 7 bases and J 10 bases; bases outside gene matches: 11. The CDR3 loop reads CASNRIQGARAFF. CDR3 DNA: TGTGCCAGCAACCGTATCCAGGGGGCGCGAGCTTTCTTT.

The rearrangement joins TRBV28 to TRBJ1-2; TRBD1 aligns across 9 bases. Germline V CDR1 and CDR2: MDHEN, SYDVKM. Germline trimming cut 7 bases from V and 4 bases from J; bases unmatched to any gene: 16. The CDR3 is 17 amino acids. CDR3 amino acids: CASTIPPGTGSPYGYTF. CDR3 nucleotides: TGTGCCAGCACCATCCCCCCCGGGACAGGGAGCCCCTATGGCTACACCTTC.

The sample holds a few counts of this clone. The chain links TRBV7-2 to TRBJ1-6; a possible D gene is TRBD1 (5 bases). The CDR3 has 15 residues. Germline CDR1 SGHTA, CDR2 FQGNSA. V lost 1 base and J lost 8, with 12 bases in between. The DNA for the CDR3 is TGTGCCAGCAGCTTAGTAGGGGTTGCGGATTCACCCCTCCACTTT. Translating it yields CASSLVGVADSPLHF.

The chain joins TRBV15 to TRBJ1-2; D not certain. The germline CDR1 and CDR2 sequences are LNHNV and YYDKDF (reference sequence). Deletions cut 3 bases from V and 4 bases from J, with 9 bases between. The CDR3 sequence is 13 residues long. CDR3 DNA: TGTGCCACCAGCAGCCCTGAGGGCTATGGCTACACCTTC. Translating it yields CATSSPEGYGYTF.

The table lists this clone with a count of one. This chain connects TRBV28 to TRBJ1-2; no definite D call. V lost 2 bases and J lost 0, with 10 bases in between. Per the germline V gene, CDR1 is MDHEN and CDR2 is SYDVKM. The CDR3 extends over 15 amino acids. CDR3 residues: CASSLGQEANYGYTF. The DNA for the CDR3 is TGTGCCAGCAGTTTAGGGCAGGAAGCTAACTATGGCTACACCTTC.

The chain is built from TRBV6-6 and TRBJ1-5, with 7 bases fitting TRBD1. J was trimmed by 7 bases and V by 0 bases; bases with no gene match: 3. CDR1 is MNHNY, CDR2 SVGAGI, per germline (reference sequence). The CDR3 is made up of 14 amino acids. In DNA, the CDR3 is TGTGCCAGCAGTTACTCGACAGGGAGGCAGCCCCAGCATTTT. It specifies CASSYSTGRQPQHF.

This clone has more than one count but fewer than ten. The chain has TRBV24-1 and TRBJ2-5; TRBD1 aligns across 9 bases. Germline V gives CDR1 KGHDR, CDR2 SFDVKD. After removal of 4 bases from V and 4 bases from J, the junction contained 3 bases not matched to a gene. CDR3 length: 14 amino acids. In DNA form, the CDR3 reads TGTGCCACCAGTGACCCGACAGGGGGAGAGACCCAGTACTTC. Translating gives CATSDPTGGETQYF.

The chain has TRBV28 and TRBJ1-6; D is unclear. This CDR3 is 14 amino acids long. Germline V lookup: CDR1 MDHEN, CDR2 SYDVKM. Trimming left V 6 bases short and J 4 bases short, with 10 bases between. The CDR3 bases are TGTGCCAGCAGGAGGGTAATATATAATTCACCCCTCCACTTT. This translates into CASRRVIYNSPLHF.

The gene calls are TRBV6-6 and TRBJ2-1, with 9 positions matching TRBD1. This CDR3 has 14 residues. Germline V CDR1 and CDR2: MNHNY, SVGAGI (reference sequence). V dropped 5 bases and J dropped 7; count of bases not matched to a gene: 6. The CDR3 coding sequence is TGTGCCAGCAGTGACCGGACAGGGGTTAATGAGCAGTTCTTC. Translated: CASSDRTGVNEQFF.

This rearrangement joins TRBV12-3 or TRBV12-4 to TRBJ2-1, with D uncertain. The CDR3 sequence is 11 residues long. V lost 7 bases and J lost 9, with 10 bases in between. Here the CDR3 DNA reads TGTGCCAGCATTCGTTCGGGTGAGCAGTTCTTC. It encodes CASIRSGEQFF.

CDR3 DNA: TGTGCCAGCAGCTCGGCAGCGGTAGGGATCTATGGCTACACCTTC. As protein: CASSSAAVGIYGYTF. The rearrangement uses TRBV3-1 (or the pseudogene TRBV3-2) and TRBJ1-2; D is unclear. Trimming cost V 5 bases and J 4 bases, with 17 bases left between them. Germline CDR1 is LGHDT and CDR2 is YNNKEL (reference sequence). CDR3 length: 15 residues.

The V and J genes are TRBV6-1 and TRBJ2-5; 8 bases align to TRBD1. Per the germline V gene, CDR1 is MNHNS and CDR2 is SASEGT. The J segment lost 5 bases and the V segment lost 3 bases, leaving 8 bases of the junction unmatched. CDR3 length equals 15 residues. The CDR3 reads CASSDTRGQGETQYF. The CDR3 nucleotides read TGTGCCAGCAGTGATACCAGGGGGCAGGGGGAGACCCAGTACTTC.

J is TRBJ2-3 and V is TRBV6-5; 7 bases are a match to TRBD1. V lost 5 bases and J lost 3; bases outside the gene matches: 2. Per germline, CDR1 MNHEY and CDR2 SVGAGI. The CDR3 is made up of 13 amino acids. The CDR3 DNA follows: TGTGCCAGCAGTCCGACAGGGACAGATACGCAGTATTTT. Translation: CASSPTGTDTQYF.

The table lists this clone with a count of one. CDR3 nucleotide sequence: TGTGCCAGCAGTTGGACTAGCGGTCCTTACAATGAGCAGTTCTTC. Translating gives CASSWTSGPYNEQFF. V is TRBV28 and J is TRBJ2-1; 10 bases fit TRBD2. CDR3 length equals 15 residues. Germline trimming cut 4 bases from V and 4 bases from J; bases unmatched to any gene: 4. Germline V gene sequence: CDR1 MDHEN, CDR2 SYDVKM.

V is TRBV5-1 and J is TRBJ1-4; D uncertain. With 0 bases removed from V and 5 bases from J, the gap between germline ends came to 8 bases. CDR3 length: 14 residues. Germline loops: CDR1 SGHRS, CDR2 YFSETQ. In DNA form, the CDR3 reads TGCGCCAGCAGCTTGGCCGGGTTAAATGAAAAACTGTTTTTT. This encodes CASSLAGLNEKLFF.

The chain recombines TRBV2 with TRBJ2-1; D possibly corresponds to TRBD2 (6 bases). This CDR3 has 16 amino acids. CDR1 is SNHLY, CDR2 FYNNEI, per germline. V lost 2 bases to trimming and J lost 5 bases, with 16 bases between them. The DNA for the CDR3 is TGTGCCAGCAGTGAAAGGGGCCCGGGACTTAACAATGAGCAGTTCTTC. It is translated as CASSERGPGLNNEQFF.

This chain uses TRBV6-5 with TRBJ2-1, with 7 nucleotides matching TRBD2. Trimming cost V 6 bases and J 0 bases; bases outside gene matches: 5. Germline CDR1 reads MNHEY; CDR2 reads SVGAGI. The length of the CDR3 is 15 residues. CDR3 nucleotide sequence: TGTGCCAGCAGCCCCACGGGGGGCTCCTACAATGAGCAGTTCTTC. Its protein is CASSPTGGSYNEQFF.

The gene calls are TRBV12-3 or TRBV12-4 and TRBJ1-3; D is perhaps TRBD1 (5 bases). The CDR3 spans 13 residues. Trimming removed 4 bases at V and 7 bases at J, with 11 bases between. CDR3 in amino acids: CASSSGDRNTIYF. CDR3 sequence (DNA): TGTGCCAGCAGTTCGGGGGATAGGAACACCATATATTTT.

This rearrangement joins TRBV7-2 to TRBJ1-5, with a tentative D call TRBD1 (5 bases). The V and J ends lost 4 bases and 4 bases respectively, with 11 bases between them. CDR1 SGHTA and CDR2 FQGNSA come from the germline V gene. The CDR3 length is 14 residues. This chain's CDR3 is CASSYRTENQPQHF. The CDR3 region has the DNA TGTGCCAGCAGCTACAGGACCGAGAATCAGCCCCAGCATTTT.

The V call is TRBV24-1, the J call TRBJ2-3; a weak D match, TRBD1 (6 bases). With 5 bases removed from V and 2 bases from J, the gap between germline ends came to 10 bases. The CDR3 contains 14 residues. Germline V CDR1 and CDR2: KGHDR, SFDVKD. The CDR3 is CATSGPGATDTQYF. The CDR3 region has the DNA TGTGCCACCAGTGGGCCAGGGGCCACAGATACGCAGTATTTT.

CDR3 sequence: CASSRGLAGGEQFF. In nucleotides, the CDR3 is TGTGCCAGCAGTAGGGGACTAGCGGGCGGTGAGCAGTTCTTC. The chain has TRBV6-5 and TRBJ2-1; 12 bases fit TRBD2. V trimming: 5 bases; J trimming: 9 bases; junction bases outside the gene matches: 5. The CDR3 consists of 14 residues. CDR1 is MNHEY, CDR2 SVGAGI, per germline.

The gene calls are TRBV30 and TRBJ1-2; the D is unclear. The ends were cut back, 0 bases at V and 5 bases at J, with 13 bases in the middle. The CDR3 sequence is 14 residues long. The germline CDR1 and CDR2 sequences are GTSNPN and SVGIG (reference sequence). The CDR3 DNA reads as TGTGCCTGGAGTGTACTACCCCAGACTTATGGCTACACCTTC. The encoded protein is CAWSVLPQTYGYTF.

This chain joins TRBV29-1 and TRBJ1-3, with a weak D call TRBD1 (6 bases). CDR1 and CDR2 (germline): SQVTM, ANQGSEA. The V and J ends lost 7 bases and 0 bases respectively, with 13 bases between them. This CDR3 comprises 14 residues. CDR3 nucleotide sequence: TGCAGCGCCGCGGACAGATACTCTGGAAACACCATATATTTT. As protein: CSAADRYSGNTIYF.

The chain uses TRBV28 and TRBJ1-1; 7 bases align to TRBD1. J gave up 2 bases and V 6 bases, and 9 bases lay outside the gene matches. The CDR3 covers 15 residues. Germline values: CDR1 MDHEN, CDR2 SYDVKM. CDR3 nucleotides: TGTGCCAGCAGAAACAGGGGCCCCGGTAACACTGAAGCTTTCTTT. Translated, it gives CASRNRGPGNTEAFF.

This clone was seen more than once but under ten times. V gene TRBV6-6 combines with J gene TRBJ1-4; D unclear. The CDR3 totals 12 residues. V shed 0 bases and J shed 7 bases, with 3 bases lying between them. Germline CDR1 reads MNHNY; CDR2 reads SVGAGI (reference sequence). The CDR3 DNA sequence: TGTGCCAGCAGTTACTCCGGTGAAAAACTGTTTTTT. This sequence encodes CASSYSGEKLFF.

The rearrangement joins TRBV6-1 to TRBJ1-5, with D perhaps TRBD1 (5 bases). Germline assignment: CDR1 MNHNS and CDR2 SASEGT. The V end was cut by 2 bases, the J end by 2 bases, with 10 bases between. The CDR3 loop spans 15 amino acids. The CDR3 DNA reads TGTGCCAGCAGTGAACTGGGAGGGGGCAATCAGCCCCAGCATTTT. Translated: CASSELGGGNQPQHF.